What follows is one TCR beta chain and its context. The antigen is not known. The sample is drawn from a study of cytomegalovirus exposure and HLA in healthy donors. Looking at the study overall: Early on, a data release was issued that held 85 million to 95 million unique TCRs from HLA-typed donors.

V was pared by 2 bases and J by 4 bases, with 9 bases of the junction left unmatched. This CDR3 is built from 18 residues. Germline V CDR1 and CDR2: MRHNA, SNTAGT. Both 60 Vbeta primers and 13 Jbeta primers went into the PCR. The assay was immunoSEQ multiplex PCR, and TCRdb's table has in-frame clones only and misses some. This table holds 150,000 to 200,000 clones, about three quarters found once. Study findings and constraints: When analyzed later, a missense DCLRE1C variant was found to be linked to TCR beta V- and J-gene trimming. Sequencing artifact likely explains a cluster of highly shared sequence variants. There were some public TCRs occurring in many donors, but most TCR sequences were rare.

This chain connects TRBV6-4 to TRBJ1-5; 12 positions match TRBD1. The receptor comes from a woman aged 40 to 55 in good health and CMV-seropositive. The sample was PBMCs. This chain's CDR3 is CASSDPGTGGNGNQPQHF. The CDR3 nucleotides read TGTGCCAGCAGTGACCCTGGGACAGGGGGCAATGGGAATCAGCCCCAGCATTTT.